Below, 12 T cell receptor beta chains from the same sample are listed, as sequenced in a study of human T cells and chemical hapten exposure. The total RNA was obtained from whole blood that was not fractionated. Using its own MiXCR run on the 5' RACE reads, TCRdb lists one record per CDR3 protein. The data show around 140,000 distinct CDR3 sequences, with around 4% seen just once and more than 1.2% held by the top ten. Receptors originate from a female donor in good health.

The V gene is TRBV5-4, the J gene TRBJ1-6; unclear D gene. Germline V gene lookup returns CDR1 SGHNT and CDR2 YYREEE (reference sequence). The CDR3 is 11 residues long. V was cut by 8 bases and J by 6 bases, with 6 bases left in between. CDR3 DNA: TGTGCCAGTGGGTCTAATTCACCCCTCCACTTT. Translating gives CASGSNSPLHF.

This clonotype showed up many times. V usage is TRBV6-2 or TRBV6-3 and J usage is TRBJ1-1; the match to TRBD1 covers 8 bases. Trimming cost V 1 base and J 4 bases; bases outside gene matches: 8. Germline CDR1 reads MNHEY; CDR2 reads SVGEGT. CDR3 length: 16 amino acids. Here the CDR3 reads CASSYYRQGTFTEAFF. The CDR3 nucleotides read TGTGCCAGCAGTTACTACCGACAGGGGACCTTCACTGAAGCTTTCTTT.

This clonotype was seen repeatedly, ten times or more. The chain combines TRBV7-9 with TRBJ1-6; 8 nucleotides match TRBD1. The CDR3 extends over 14 amino acids. Looked up from germline, CDR1 is SEHNR and CDR2 is FQNEAQ (reference sequence). V gave up 6 bases and J gave up 6 bases; unmatched junction bases: 4. The CDR3 nucleotides read TGTGCCAGCAGAATACAGGGGGGTAATTCACCCCTCCACTTT. Its protein product is CASRIQGGNSPLHF. Filled out from reference TRBV7-9 and TRBJ1-6, the complete variable domain reads DTGVSQNPRHKITKRGQNVTFRCDPISEHNRLYWYRQTLGQGPEFLTYFQNEAQLEKSRLLSDRFSAERPKGSFSTLEIQRTEQGDSAMYLCASRIQGGNSPLHFGNGTRLTVT.

This clonotype was observed at least ten times. The chain combines TRBV7-9 with TRBJ1-4, with D unclear. Germline values: CDR1 SEHNR, CDR2 FQNEAQ (reference sequence). V dropped 11 bases and J dropped 0 bases, with 10 bases sitting between them. This CDR3 contains 13 residues. CDR3 in DNA: TGTGCCTACCACCCAGCAACTAATGAAAAACTGTTTTTT. Translation: CAYHPATNEKLFF.

This clonotype was observed many times. The chain joins TRBV11-1 to TRBJ1-2; D is unclear. CDR1 is SGHAT, CDR2 FQDESV, per germline (reference sequence). Trimming removed 3 bases at V and 3 bases at J, with 14 bases between. The CDR3 has 15 amino acids. The CDR3 DNA is TGTGCCAGCAGCTTGAGTCCGGGAATCGACTATGGCTACACCTTC. Its translation: CASSLSPGIDYGYTF.

This clonotype was counted many times. The chain employs TRBV5-1 and TRBJ1-1; D is ambiguous. Deletions cut 0 bases from V and 10 bases from J, with 16 bases between. This CDR3 is built from 14 residues. The germline V gene has CDR1 SGHRS and CDR2 YFSETQ. The CDR3: CASSLDPGPRAAFF. The CDR3, as DNA: TGCGCCAGCAGCTTGGACCCCGGGCCCCGGGCAGCTTTCTTT.

Notes on this clonotype: Possible read error: a much larger clone is one base away. V gene TRBV5-4 combines with J gene TRBJ2-7; maybe TRBD1 (6 bases). The CDR3 extends over 16 amino acids. The V gene lost 4 bases and the J gene lost 5 bases, with 22 bases spanning the gap. CDR1 and CDR2 (germline): SGHNT, YYREEE (reference sequence). The CDR3 nucleotides read TGTGCCAGCAGCGCGGAGATACAGGGAGCTTCCGACGAGCAGTACTTC. This gives the protein CASSAEIQGASDEQYF.

The chain recombines TRBV5-1 with TRBJ1-1, with a weak D call TRBD1 (6 bases). This CDR3 region has 14 residues. Germline CDR1 is SGHRS and CDR2 is YFSETQ. V shed 1 base and J shed 4 bases, with 11 bases lying between them. The CDR3 region is CASSLYEGGTEAFF. The CDR3 DNA is TGCGCCAGCAGCTTGTACGAGGGGGGCACTGAAGCTTTCTTT.

This clonotype was seen more than once but under ten times. The chain combines TRBV5-1 with TRBJ2-5; D remains ambiguous. There are 15 residues in the CDR3. With 0 bases removed from V and 5 bases from J, the gap between germline ends came to 14 bases. Germline CDR1 is SGHRS and CDR2 is YFSETQ. The CDR3 sequence is CASSLEHADGETQYF. CDR3 DNA sequence: TGCGCCAGCAGCTTGGAACACGCGGATGGGGAGACCCAGTACTTC.

The chain uses TRBV19 and TRBJ2-3; perhaps TRBD2 as D (6 bases). V lost 4 bases and J lost 0, with 11 bases in between. Per germline, CDR1 LNHDA and CDR2 SQIVND (reference sequence). The CDR3 runs to 15 residues. Written as DNA, the CDR3 is TGTGCCAGTAGTAACCCCCGGGGGAGCACAGATACGCAGTATTTT. Its protein product is CASSNPRGSTDTQYF.

This clonotype came up many times. This sequence joins TRBV6-2 or TRBV6-3 and TRBJ1-5; TRBD1 agrees at 8 bases. Trimming took 0 bases from V and 0 from J; bases not matched to a gene: 4. CDR3 length: 17 amino acids. Germline V CDR1 and CDR2: MNHEY, SVGEGT. This CDR3 is CASSYSRTGTSNQPQHF. CDR3 nucleotide sequence: TGTGCCAGCAGTTACTCGCGGACAGGGACTAGCAATCAGCCCCAGCATTTT.

This clonotype was seen only a few times. This rearrangement joins TRBV10-3 to TRBJ2-7; TRBD1 matches at 9 bases. Per germline, CDR1 ENHRY and CDR2 SYGVKD. The CDR3 extends over 16 amino acids. V gave up 3 bases and J gave up 5 bases; unmatched junction bases: 11. The CDR3 DNA follows: TGTGCCATCAGTGAAACCGGGACAGGGAGGTTCCACGAGCAGTACTTC. It is translated as CAISETGTGRFHEQYF.